The 21 T cell receptor beta chains below were found in one sample sequenced in a study of coeliac disease (dated by TCRdb to the early 2020s). The library relied on the immunoSEQ multiplex PCR assay. TCRdb limited this immuneACCESS table to in-frame rearrangements with V and J called. A share of clones is missing; checked studies link under half to unresolved V genes, and the rest is unexplained. Here the sample has 2,700 or so clones; around 49% occur a single time. The top ten hold around 18% of the sample. The sample consisted of intraepithelial lymphocytes from the gut. This specimen's cell subset or site label, interpreted: intraepithelial cell (IEC) fraction of small intestinal biopsy. The receptors here all came from a man between 60 and 75 years old with celiac disease on a gluten-free diet.

The chain links TRBV6-1 to TRBJ1-1; D perhaps matches TRBD1 (5 bases). V was shortened by 6 bases and J by 5 bases, with 13 bases between the two germline ends. The germline CDR1 and CDR2 sequences are MNHNS and SASEGT. CDR3 length: 13 amino acids. The CDR3 DNA reads TGTGCCAGCAGCTCGTGGGGGGAAACTGAAGCTTTCTTT. It encodes CASSSWGETEAFF.

V usage is TRBV18 and J usage is TRBJ2-3; D may be TRBD1 (5 bases). Germline lookup yields CDR1 KGHSH and CDR2 LQKENI. The V and J ends lost 1 base and 4 bases respectively, with 9 bases between them. This CDR3 region has 14 residues. The CDR3 region is CASSPQWGPDTQYF. The CDR3 coding sequence is TGTGCCAGCTCACCACAGTGGGGCCCAGATACGCAGTATTTT.

This rearrangement joins TRBV7-9 to TRBJ2-5, with TRBD2 matching 11 bases. The CDR3 is 15 residues long. V shed 4 bases, J shed 5 bases, and the junction held 6 bases outside the gene matches. The germline CDR1 and CDR2 sequences are SEHNR and FQNEAQ (reference sequence). The CDR3 nucleotides read TGTGCCAGCAGCTCCCGACTAGCGGGGACTGAGACCCAGTACTTC. Translation gives CASSSRLAGTETQYF.

In its sample, this clone was seen a few times. This CDR3 is CASSLDTSGAYEQYF. Written as DNA, the CDR3 is TGTGCCAGCAGCTTAGACACTAGCGGAGCCTACGAGCAGTACTTC. V is TRBV7-6 and J is TRBJ2-7; 8 bases agree with TRBD2. Germline trimming cut 1 base from V and 2 bases from J; bases unmatched to any gene: 4. The CDR3 is 15 amino acids. Germline CDR1 and CDR2: SGHVS and FNYEAQ.

The sample holds a few counts of this clone. This chain joins TRBV7-3 and TRBJ1-2; D may be TRBD1 (6 bases). Germline V gene sequence: CDR1 SGHTA, CDR2 FQGTGA. This CDR3 spans 16 amino acids. Trimming took off 6 bases at V and 0 bases at J, with 17 bases between the two ends. Here the CDR3 reads CASRLDSQLANYGYTF. Here the CDR3 DNA reads TGTGCCAGCAGGTTGGACAGCCAATTAGCTAACTATGGCTACACCTTC. Full variable domain (rest looked up from reference TRBV7-3 and TRBJ1-2): GAGVSQTPSNKVTEKGKYVELRCDPISGHTALYWYRQSLGQGPEFLIYFQGTGAADDSGLPNDRFFAVRPEGSVSTLKIQRTERGDSAVYLCASRLDSQLANYGYTFGSGTRLTVV.

The chain couples TRBV7-6 to TRBJ2-2, with 9 bases aligning to TRBD2. The CDR3 covers 16 residues. Germline CDR1 and CDR2: SGHVS and FNYEAQ. J gave up 6 bases and V 5 bases, and 10 bases lay outside the gene matches. CDR3 DNA: TGTGCCAGCAGCGTGACTAGCGGAGGGATGGCCGGGGAGCTGTTTTTT. This gives the protein CASSVTSGGMAGELFF.

This clone was observed a handful of times. Different DNA sequences within this sample yield the same CDR3. The chain carries TRBV18 and TRBJ2-1, with TRBD2 identical over 8 bases. V lost 3 bases to trimming and J lost 4 bases; unmatched junction nucleotides: 2. The germline gives CDR1 KGHSH, CDR2 LQKENI. The CDR3 consists of 14 residues. DNA for the CDR3: TGTGCCAGCTCACCTAGCGGGAAGTACAATGAGCAGTTCTTC. It encodes CASSPSGKYNEQFF.

The V and J genes are TRBV7-8 and TRBJ2-3, with 14 bases identical to TRBD2. Trimming took 4 bases from V and 1 from J; bases not matched to a gene: 7. Germline-derived CDR1 and CDR2 are SGHVS and FQNEAQ. The CDR3 is 18 amino acids. This CDR3 is CASSSRLAGGFGTDTQYF. The CDR3 DNA is TGTGCCAGCAGCTCCCGACTAGCGGGGGGGTTTGGCACAGATACGCAGTATTTT.

This clone has more than one count but fewer than ten. V gene TRBV27 combines with J gene TRBJ2-3; TRBD1 aligns across 11 bases. After removal of 3 bases from V and 4 bases from J, the junction contained 6 bases not matched to a gene. The CDR3 has 16 amino acids. The V gene's germline CDR1 is MNHEY and CDR2 SMNVEV (reference sequence). The CDR3 bases are TGTGCCAGCAGTTTCATACCGGGACAGGGGGCAGATACGCAGTATTTT. Protein: CASSFIPGQGADTQYF.

The chain couples TRBV9 to TRBJ1-5; D may be TRBD1 (5 bases). V was cut by 4 bases and J by 7 bases, with 15 bases left in between. This CDR3 comprises 14 residues. Germline V gene data show CDR1 as SGDLS and CDR2 as YYNGEE. CDR3 DNA sequence: TGTGCCAGCAGCCCGGACACGTCAGGACAGCCCCAGCATTTT. Encoded protein: CASSPDTSGQPQHF.

The J gene is TRBJ2-1, the V gene TRBV7-3; TRBD2 aligns across 14 bases. V trimming: 5 bases; J trimming: 7 bases; junction bases outside the gene matches: 13. The CDR3 contains 18 residues. CDR1 and CDR2 from the germline V gene are SGHTA and FQGTGA. CDR3 nucleotides: TGTGCCAGCAGCCTAGGCCCGGGACTAGCGGGAGTGGGGAATGAGCAGTTCTTC. Translation: CASSLGPGLAGVGNEQFF.

Worth noting for this clone: Additional DNA sequences in this sample encode the identical CDR3. The rearrangement joins TRBV19 to TRBJ2-3, with 7 bases matching TRBD2. V lost 5 bases and J lost 1; bases outside the gene matches: 6. Germline V lookup: CDR1 LNHDA, CDR2 SQIVND (reference sequence). CDR3 length: 15 residues. CDR3 DNA: TGTGCCAGTAGTCCCTCGGCGGGGGGCACAGATACGCAGTATTTT. Translation gives CASSPSAGGTDTQYF.

By frequency in the sample, this clone is medium-sized. CDR3 loop: CASSLALLTSGGGDTQYF. CDR3 coding DNA: TGTGCCAGCAGCTTAGCGCTCTTGACTAGTGGAGGTGGAGATACGCAGTATTTT. The V and J genes are TRBV7-8 and TRBJ2-3, with a possible D match to TRBD2 (6 bases). Trimming stripped 0 bases from V and 5 bases from J, with 21 bases between. The CDR3 totals 18 residues. Germline V gene lookup returns CDR1 SGHVS and CDR2 FQNEAQ.

This chain uses TRBV7-4 with TRBJ1-2, with TRBD1 matching 10 bases. CDR3 length: 16 amino acids. The V gene end was trimmed by 4 bases and the J gene end by 2 bases; junction bases not matched to a gene: 7. Germline loops: CDR1 SGHVT, CDR2 SQSDAQ. CDR3 DNA: TGTGCCAGCAGCTCGGACAGGGGGGGCTCGAACTATGGCTACACCTTC. This gives the protein CASSSDRGGSNYGYTF.

The gene calls are TRBV6-5 and TRBJ2-5, with D possibly being TRBD2 (6 bases). Trimming took 6 bases from V and 5 from J, leaving 19 bases between them. Germline V gives CDR1 MNHEY, CDR2 SVGAGI. CDR3 length equals 15 residues. The CDR3 DNA reads TGTGCCAGCAGCGCCCGGGGGAACCTTCCCGAGACCCAGTACTTC. It codes for CASSARGNLPETQYF.

This chain connects TRBV2 to TRBJ2-5, with 10 bases aligning to TRBD1. The CDR3 extends over 13 amino acids. Germline lookup yields CDR1 SNHLY and CDR2 FYNNEI. After removal of 7 bases from V and 9 bases from J, the junction contained 8 bases not matched to a gene. CDR3 nucleotides: TGTGCCAGCAAGGACAGGGGGTCGACGGCCCAGTACTTC. Residues: CASKDRGSTAQYF. The whole variable domain, remainder taken from reference TRBV2 and TRBJ2-5, is EPEVTQTPSHQVTQMGQEVILRCVPISNHLYFYWYRQILGQKVEFLVSFYNNEISEKSEIFDDQFSVERPDGSNFTLKIRSTKLEDSAMYFCASKDRGSTAQYFGPGTRLLVL.

This rearrangement joins TRBV10-3 to TRBJ1-2, with D unclear. This CDR3 spans 12 amino acids. Germline values: CDR1 ENHRY, CDR2 SYGVKD. Deletions cut 4 bases from V and 5 bases from J, with 8 bases between. DNA for the CDR3: TGTGCCATCAGTGTATGGAGATATGGCTACACCTTC. Amino acid sequence: CAISVWRYGYTF.

The chain is built from TRBV9 and TRBJ1-4; 9 bases align to TRBD1. Unmatched junction bases numbered 6, after V lost 4 bases and J lost 5 bases. This CDR3 region has 15 residues. Germline values: CDR1 SGDLS, CDR2 YYNGEE. The CDR3: CASSPWTGANEKLFF. The CDR3 nucleotides read TGTGCCAGCAGCCCCTGGACAGGGGCGAATGAAAAACTGTTTTTT.

This sequence joins TRBV4-1 and TRBJ2-1; D gene uncertain. This CDR3 has 16 amino acids. V lost 11 bases, J lost 0 bases, and 20 bases lay in between. Germline V lookup: CDR1 MGHRA, CDR2 YSYEKL. CDR3 coding DNA: TGCGCCGGCCGAATGTCTCGAATAAGCTCCTACAATGAGCAGTTCTTC. This translates into CAGRMSRISSYNEQFF.

The genes are TRBV7-2 and TRBJ2-5, with unresolved D. The germline gives CDR1 SGHTA, CDR2 FQGNSA. This CDR3 comprises 15 residues. Trimming removed 2 bases at V and 2 bases at J, with 12 bases between. This CDR3 reads CASSLPLAQQETQYF. The CDR3 DNA follows: TGTGCCAGCAGCTTACCGTTGGCACAACAAGAGACCCAGTACTTC.

This clone was seen more than once but under ten times. The chain couples TRBV6-4 to TRBJ1-6; 9 nucleotides match TRBD1. With V trimmed by 6 bases and J by 7 bases, 7 bases remained unmatched. The CDR3 sequence is 15 residues long. Per germline, CDR1 MRHNA and CDR2 SNTAGT. The chain's CDR3 is CASRGSGTGNSPLHF. As DNA, the CDR3 is TGTGCCAGCAGGGGATCCGGGACAGGGAATTCACCCCTCCACTTT.